The rows below give T cell receptor beta chains drawn from one sample of a study of cytomegalovirus exposure and HLA in healthy donors. TCRdb keeps only in-frame clones here, not all; method: immunoSEQ multiplex PCR. This table holds around 100,000 clones, around four fifths found once. Sequenced sample: PBMCs. Source of these receptors: a female donor in good health and CMV-seropositive. Both conserved end residues are part of each CDR3. The D gene is left open where the match is weak. Not all rows give a size; the values are once, few, many and, for expanded clones, a class.

>TRBJ2-1|.|15|TRBD2|TRBV27
TGTGCCAGCAGTTTAAGGCGGGAGGCCTACAATGAGCAGTTCTTC
CASSLRREAYNEQFF
>TRBJ1-4|.|14|TRBD1|TRBV27
TGTGCCAGCCGGGAGGGGGCACAGGTGGGAAAACTGTTTTTT
CASREGAQVGKLFF
>TRBJ1-1|few|16|TRBD1|TRBV5-1
TGCGCCAGCAGCGGACGGGACAGGGGGGCTGACACTGAAGCTTTCTTT
CASSGRDRGADTEAFF
>TRBJ2-1|.|15|.|TRBV7-9
TGTGCCAGCAGCTTACGGGACACCTCCTTGGGAGAGCAGTTCTTC
CASSLRDTSLGEQFF
>TRBJ2-3|.|18|TRBD1|TRBV18
TGTGCCAGCTCACCTTCCGGGACAGGGGCCTTCAGCACAGATACGCAGTATTTT
CASSPSGTGAFSTDTQYF
>TRBJ1-2|.|15|.|TRBV4-2
TGTGCCAGCAGCCTCCGACCGGAAGGGGACTATGGCTACACCTTC
CASSLRPEGDYGYTF
>TRBJ1-3|few|15|.|TRBV11-2
TGTGCCAGCAGCTTAGGAACTGACTCTGGAAACACCATATATTTT
CASSLGTDSGNTIYF
>TRBJ1-2|.|13|.|TRBV27
TGTGCCAGCAGCCCGCTGGGGGGCTATGGCTACACCTTC
CASSPLGGYGYTF
>TRBJ2-5|.|12|TRBD1|TRBV6-1
TGTGGGGGCCAGACAGGGGCCGAGACCCAGTACTTC
CGGQTGAETQYF
>TRBJ1-1|.|13|.|TRBV27
TGTGCCAGCAGTTTGGCAGGGAACACTGAAGCTTTCTTT
CASSLAGNTEAFF
>TRBJ1-2|.|15|.|TRBV11-2
TGTGCCAGCAGCGTATCCTTTCAGGGGAACTATGGCTACACCTTC
CASSVSFQGNYGYTF
>TRBJ2-7|few|13|.|TRBV13
TGTGCCAGCAGCCTGACTTTAAGCCACGAGCAGTACTTC
CASSLTLSHEQYF
>TRBJ2-7|.|14|TRBD2|TRBV5-1
TGCGCCAGCAGCTTAGCGGGAGGGCAACGGGAGCAGTACTTC
CASSLAGGQREQYF
>TRBJ1-1|.|14|.|TRBV9
TGTGCCAGCAGCGTGGCCGGCAGGGGCACTGAAGCTTTCTTT
CASSVAGRGTEAFF
>TRBJ1-1|.|13|.|TRBV6-4
TGTGCCAGCAGGCGGGCTATGAACACTGAAGCTTTCTTT
CASRRAMNTEAFF
>TRBJ2-1|.|15|TRBD2|TRBV6-5
TGTGCCAGCACCCGCCTCCTGGGGGGGATCAATGAGCAGTTCTTC
CASTRLLGGINEQFF
>TRBJ1-1|.|13|.|TRBV2
TGTGCCAGCAGCCCCAATGTGTGGGGGCCAGCTTTCTTT
CASSPNVWGPAFF
>TRBJ2-1|.|16|TRBD2|TRBV27
TGTGCCAGCAGTCTAATGACTAGCGGCGGTTACAATGAGCAGTTCTTC
CASSLMTSGGYNEQFF
>TRBJ2-2|.|14|.|TRBV21-1
TGTGCCAGCAGCAAAGCGGAGGGGTCCGGGGAGCTGTTTTTT
CASSKAEGSGELFF
>TRBJ1-1|.|14|TRBD1|TRBV9
TGTGCCAGCAGCGTAGAGCCCAGGGGGACTGAAGCTTTCTTT
CASSVEPRGTEAFF
>TRBJ2-1|.|15|TRBD2|TRBV10-3
TGTGCCATCAGTGGTGTAGCGGGAGAGGATGGTGAGCAGTTCTTC
CAISGVAGEDGEQFF
>TRBJ1-6|.|16|TRBD1|TRBV6-5
TGTGCCAGCAGTTACTCGAAGGGGGCGTATAATTCACCCCTCCACTTT
CASSYSKGAYNSPLHF
>TRBJ1-1|.|14|.|TRBV6-5
TGTGCCAGCAGTTACCGACAGTTGAACACTGAAGCTTTCTTT
CASSYRQLNTEAFF
>TRBJ1-2|few|13|TRBD1|TRBV5-6
TGTGCCAGCAGCTTGGCACAGGGGGATGGCTACACCTTC
CASSLAQGDGYTF
>TRBJ1-4|.|16|.|TRBV4-1
TGCGCCAGCAGCCGGGGACTGCTAGAGGTGGCAGTAAAACTGTTTTTT
CASSRGLLEVAVKLFF